The 19 T cell receptor beta chains reported below all come from one sample, sequenced in a study of T cells in Graves' hyperthyroidism and ophthalmopathy. The source material, RNA transcripts, was used to amplify TCR beta CDR3 regions. The TCR CDR3 first-round RT-PCR relied on the HTBI primer set. TCRdb processed the multiplex PCR reads anew with MiXCR; each CDR3 protein has one entry. This table has roughly 290,000 distinct CDR3 sequences, roughly 13% appearing once. Sequencing was performed on blood. The receptors were gathered from a woman aged 40 to 49 with Graves' hyperthyroidism.

This clonotype was recorded many times. The chain links TRBV28 to TRBJ1-2, with 7 bases that match TRBD1. Germline assignment: CDR1 MDHEN and CDR2 SYDVKM. The CDR3 has 15 amino acids. The J segment lost 3 bases and the V segment lost 5 bases, leaving 9 bases of the junction unmatched. The CDR3 DNA follows: TGTGCCAGCAGTCCTACCCTGACAGGGTACTATGGCTACACCTTC. This sequence encodes CASSPTLTGYYGYTF.

This clonotype was counted ten times or more. The rearrangement joins TRBV2 to TRBJ1-3; 10 nucleotides line up with TRBD1. This CDR3 has 14 amino acids. Germline V CDR1 and CDR2: SNHLY, FYNNEI. V lost 5 bases, J lost 11 bases, and 9 bases stayed unmatched. In DNA, the CDR3 is TGTGCCAGCAGTTTCCAGGGACAGGGGAGCTCCATATATTTT. It yields the protein CASSFQGQGSSIYF.

This clonotype was detected many times. The chain couples TRBV3-1 to TRBJ2-7, with D tentatively TRBD2 (6 bases). The CDR3 contains 14 residues. Germline V gene lookup returns CDR1 LGHDT and CDR2 YNNKEL (reference sequence). V lost 4 bases and J lost 1, with 11 bases in between. DNA of the CDR3: TGTGCCAGCAGCCTCATGACTAGTTCCTACGAGCAGTACTTC. Translated, it gives CASSLMTSSYEQYF.

The gene calls are TRBV3-1 and TRBJ2-1; D possibly corresponds to TRBD2 (5 bases). Germline CDR1 LGHDT, CDR2 YNNKEL (reference sequence). Trimming cost V 3 bases and J 9 bases, with 9 bases left between them. This CDR3 has 12 residues. In DNA form, the CDR3 reads TGTGCCAGCAGCCATAGGGCGGGTGAGCAGTTCTTC. Its protein is CASSHRAGEQFF.

At least ten counts were recorded for this clonotype. The chain couples TRBV28 to TRBJ2-7, with D tentatively TRBD1 (6 bases). Germline CDR1 and CDR2: MDHEN and SYDVKM. The CDR3 has 14 residues. V lost 9 bases and J lost 0, with 15 bases in between. This CDR3 reads CASRQGITSYEQYF. The CDR3 coding sequence is TGTGCCAGTCGGCAGGGGATCACCTCCTACGAGCAGTACTTC.

The table lists this clonotype with many counts. This rearrangement joins TRBV6-1 to TRBJ1-1; possible D gene TRBD1, 6 bases. CDR3 length: 13 residues. Per germline, CDR1 MNHNS and CDR2 SASEGT. The germline V and J ends were trimmed by 6 bases and 11 bases, with 19 bases remaining between them. CDR3 protein: CASRGQQGNLAFF. The CDR3 region has the DNA TGTGCCAGCAGGGGCCAACAGGGAAATTTGGCTTTCTTT.

This clonotype was detected a few times. The chain is built from TRBV20-1 and TRBJ2-1; D could derive from TRBD1 or TRBD2 (5 bases each). V dropped 5 bases and J dropped 0 bases, with 17 bases sitting between them. There are 16 residues in the CDR3. Germline assignment: CDR1 DFQATT and CDR2 SNEGSKA (reference sequence). CDR3 sequence: CSAGGPWGTSYNEQFF. The CDR3 DNA is TGCAGTGCTGGAGGCCCGTGGGGGACCTCCTACAATGAGCAGTTCTTC.

This clonotype has a count of ten or more. The CDR3 spells CASSTGLPAADTQYF. In DNA, the CDR3 is TGTGCCAGCAGCACGGGCCTCCCTGCGGCAGATACGCAGTATTTT. V gene TRBV7-2 combines with J gene TRBJ2-3; no clear D gene. With 5 bases removed from V and 4 bases from J, the gap between germline ends came to 16 bases. CDR3 size: 15 residues. CDR1 and CDR2 from the germline V gene are SGHTA and FQGNSA.

This clonotype was detected ten times or more. The rearrangement uses TRBV29-1 and TRBJ1-1, with TRBD1 identical over 7 bases. The length of the CDR3 is 12 residues. V gave up 7 bases and J gave up 1 base; unmatched junction bases: 3. Germline-derived CDR1 and CDR2 are SQVTM and ANQGSEA. The CDR3 sequence is CSAHRGNTEAFF. The CDR3 DNA follows: TGCAGCGCGCACAGGGGGAACACTGAAGCTTTCTTT.

This clonotype was seen ten or more times. This chain joins TRBV29-1 and TRBJ2-7; D unclear. The V gene lost 1 base and the J gene lost 2 bases, with 12 bases spanning the gap. This CDR3 is 14 amino acids long. Germline values: CDR1 SQVTM, CDR2 ANQGSEA. For the CDR3, the DNA is TGCAGCGTTGAAGTTGGGTCCGGCGCCTACGAGCAGTACTTC. This sequence encodes CSVEVGSGAYEQYF.

This clonotype showed up just a few times. The genes are TRBV3-1 and TRBJ2-1; D gene ambiguous. The CDR3 totals 11 residues. CDR1 is LGHDT, CDR2 YNNKEL, per germline (reference sequence). V was pared by 5 bases and J by 8 bases, with 7 bases between. CDR3 sequence (DNA): TGTGCCAGCAGCTTCCTATATGAGCAGTTCTTC. Translation gives CASSFLYEQFF.

This sequence joins TRBV6-5 and TRBJ2-7; 7 positions agree with TRBD2. This CDR3 region has 14 residues. From germline, CDR1 is MNHEY and CDR2 SVGAGI. Germline trimming cut 2 bases from V and 7 bases from J; bases unmatched to any gene: 8. Written as DNA, the CDR3 is TGTGCCAGCAGTTACAGCGGGGTGAATGGGGAGCAGTACTTC. The encoded protein is CASSYSGVNGEQYF.

This clonotype was counted ten times or more. This chain connects TRBV12-3 or TRBV12-4 to TRBJ2-5; the D gene could be TRBD1 or TRBD2 (5 bases each). CDR3 length equals 14 residues. Trimming stripped 4 bases from V and 1 base from J, with 10 bases between. CDR3 nucleotide sequence: TGTGCCAGCAGTTCGGGGCCTTCCCAAGAGACCCAGTACTTC. Translated, it gives CASSSGPSQETQYF.

This clonotype has ten or more counts. The chain links TRBV28 to TRBJ2-7, with 8 nucleotides matching TRBD1. Germline CDR1 and CDR2: MDHEN and SYDVKM. This CDR3 is 15 amino acids long. V lost 10 bases and J lost 4; bases outside the gene matches: 15. Here the CDR3 DNA reads TGTGCCACCGAACAGACCGACGGGGACAGGTACGAGCAGTACTTC. Translation gives CATEQTDGDRYEQYF.

This clonotype was picked up many times. The chain employs TRBV6-1 and TRBJ2-3; D gene unclear. Germline V gene data show CDR1 as MNHNS and CDR2 as SASEGT. V was clipped by 7 bases and J by 3 bases, with 14 bases between them. The CDR3 length is 14 residues. Written as DNA, the CDR3 is TGTGCCAGCACGCGCTCCCCAGTTACAGATACGCAGTATTTT. Encoded protein: CASTRSPVTDTQYF.

This clonotype was observed a handful of times. This rearrangement joins TRBV15 to TRBJ2-1; 10 bases map to TRBD2. The CDR3 has 17 residues. V dropped 2 bases and J dropped 7; count of bases not matched to a gene: 11. Per the germline V gene, CDR1 is LNHNV and CDR2 is YYDKDF (reference sequence). The CDR3 is CATSRKTTSGMENEQFF. CDR3 in DNA: TGTGCCACCAGCAGAAAAACAACTAGCGGGATGGAAAATGAGCAGTTCTTC.

This clonotype was observed a few times. This rearrangement joins TRBV19 to TRBJ1-1, with D perhaps matching TRBD1 (6 bases). Germline V CDR1 and CDR2: LNHDA, SQIVND (reference sequence). V was clipped by 5 bases and J by 11 bases, with 18 bases between them. This CDR3 is built from 13 residues. The CDR3 region is CASSPLDRPGAFF. DNA for the CDR3: TGTGCCAGTAGTCCATTAGACAGGCCGGGGGCTTTCTTT.

The sample holds many counts of this clonotype. The chain is built from TRBV6-1 and TRBJ2-3; maybe TRBD1 (5 bases). The V and J ends lost 7 bases and 2 bases respectively, with 16 bases between them. CDR3 size: 15 residues. Germline assignment: CDR1 MNHNS and CDR2 SASEGT. CDR3 DNA sequence: TGTGCCAGCACGGCCTGGCAGGGTTTCACAGATACGCAGTATTTT. Encoded protein: CASTAWQGFTDTQYF.

This clonotype was found a few times. Written as DNA, the CDR3 is TGTGCCAGTAGTATTGGTCGGGAGTGGGGGGGAAACATTCAGTACTTC. It is translated as CASSIGREWGGNIQYF. The rearrangement uses TRBV19 and TRBJ2-4, with TRBD2 matching over 7 bases. J was trimmed by 6 bases and V by 3 bases; bases with no gene match: 11. From germline, CDR1 is LNHDA and CDR2 SQIVND (reference sequence). The CDR3 runs 16 residues.